The following is a TCR beta chain sequence with its context. The record originates from a study of cytomegalovirus exposure and HLA in healthy donors. With V trimmed by 3 bases and J by 3 bases, 3 bases remained unmatched. This CDR3 has 15 residues. Germline CDR1 is SGHRS and CDR2 is YFSETQ. PCR was performed using 60 Vbeta and 13 Jbeta primers. Profiling relied on immunoSEQ multiplex PCR, and the TCRdb table lists in-frame clones only, not all of them. The sample lists 130,000 or so clones; 77% were seen once. The clonotype was recovered from a female donor in good health and CMV-seronegative. The gene calls are TRBV5-1 and TRBJ2-1; TRBD2 agrees at 10 bases. Sequencing was done on a sample of PBMCs. This chain's CDR3 is CASSSGLADYNEQFF. CDR3 nucleotides: TGCGCCAGCAGCTCTGGACTAGCGGACTACAATGAGCAGTTCTTC.